In this sample, the clone carrying this TCR beta chain turned up a few times. Antigen: not known. The treatment was: roughly 11-day PBMC culture with coronavirus spike peptide pools or control peptides (ViraFEST assay). The data stem from a study of vaccination and CD4 T cells after COVID-19. Trimming left V 0 bases short and J 0 bases short, with 14 bases between. The CDR3 extends over 16 amino acids. Germline V lookup: CDR1 DFQATT, CDR2 SNEGSKA (reference sequence). Researchers used the Oncomine TCR Beta short-read assay to sequence DNA from cultured CD4+ T cells. Via MiXCR, TCRdb re-called the PCR reads, giving one row per CDR3 protein. The sample lists 13,000 to 15,000 distinct CDR3 sequences; around 58% were seen once.

The V call is TRBV20-1, the J call TRBJ2-5; possible D gene TRBD2, 7 bases. This clonotype was obtained from a human donor who had recovered from COVID-19. Sequenced material: CD4+ T cells from blood, cultured in vitro. Here the CDR3 reads CSAREGGPTHQETQYF. The CDR3, as DNA: TGCAGTGCTAGAGAGGGGGGGCCTACCCACCAAGAGACCCAGTACTTC.